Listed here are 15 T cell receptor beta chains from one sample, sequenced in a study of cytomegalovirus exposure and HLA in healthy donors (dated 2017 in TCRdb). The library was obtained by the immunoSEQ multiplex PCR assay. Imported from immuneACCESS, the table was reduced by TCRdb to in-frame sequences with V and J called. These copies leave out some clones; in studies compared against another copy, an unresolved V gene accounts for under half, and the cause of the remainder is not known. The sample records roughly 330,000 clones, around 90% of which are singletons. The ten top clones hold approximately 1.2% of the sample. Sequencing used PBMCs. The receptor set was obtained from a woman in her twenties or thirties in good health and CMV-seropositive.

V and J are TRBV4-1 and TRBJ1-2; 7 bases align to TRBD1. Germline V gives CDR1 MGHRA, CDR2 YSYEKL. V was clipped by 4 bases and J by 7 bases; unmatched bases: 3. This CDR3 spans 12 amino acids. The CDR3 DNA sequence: TGCGCCAGCAGCCTCCAGGGGGGTGGCTACACCTTC. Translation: CASSLQGGGYTF.

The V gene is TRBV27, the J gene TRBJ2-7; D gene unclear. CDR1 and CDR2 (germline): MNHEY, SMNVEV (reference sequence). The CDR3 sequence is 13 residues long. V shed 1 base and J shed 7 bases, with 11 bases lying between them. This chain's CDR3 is CASSLYALSEQYF. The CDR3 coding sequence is TGTGCCAGCAGTTTATACGCCCTCTCAGAGCAGTACTTC.

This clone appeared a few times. In DNA, the CDR3 is TGCGCCAGCAGCGACCTCGGGGAGCAGTACTTC. The encoded protein is CASSDLGEQYF. V and J are TRBV5-1 and TRBJ2-7; no reliable D call. CDR1 is SGHRS, CDR2 YFSETQ, per germline. V was clipped by 4 bases and J by 7 bases, with 9 bases between them. This CDR3 comprises 11 residues.

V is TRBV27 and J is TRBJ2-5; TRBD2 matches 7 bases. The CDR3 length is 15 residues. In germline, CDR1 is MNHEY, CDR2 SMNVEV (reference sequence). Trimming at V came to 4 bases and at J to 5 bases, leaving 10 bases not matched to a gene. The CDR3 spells CASSSSSGEGETQYF. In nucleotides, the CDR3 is TGTGCCAGCAGTTCCTCTAGCGGCGAAGGGGAGACCCAGTACTTC.

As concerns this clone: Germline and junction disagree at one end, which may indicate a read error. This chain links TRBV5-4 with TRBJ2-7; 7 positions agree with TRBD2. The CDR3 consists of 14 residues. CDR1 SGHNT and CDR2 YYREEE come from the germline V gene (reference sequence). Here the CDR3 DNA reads TGTGCCAGCACCTTGGGAGGGTCCCCCTACGAGCAGTACTTC. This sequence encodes CASTLGGSPYEQYF.

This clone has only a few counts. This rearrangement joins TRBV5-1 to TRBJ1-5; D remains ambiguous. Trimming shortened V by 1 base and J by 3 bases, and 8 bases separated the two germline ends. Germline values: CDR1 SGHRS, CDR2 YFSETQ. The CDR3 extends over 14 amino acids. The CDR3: CASSLRADNQPQHF. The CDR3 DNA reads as TGCGCCAGCAGCTTGCGGGCAGACAATCAGCCCCAGCATTTT.

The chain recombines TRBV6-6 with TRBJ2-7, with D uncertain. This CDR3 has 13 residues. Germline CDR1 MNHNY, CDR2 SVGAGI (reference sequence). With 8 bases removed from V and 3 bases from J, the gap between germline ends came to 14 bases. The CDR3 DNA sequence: TGTGCCAGCCAAACGAGCAGCAACTACGAGCAGTACTTC. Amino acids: CASQTSSNYEQYF.

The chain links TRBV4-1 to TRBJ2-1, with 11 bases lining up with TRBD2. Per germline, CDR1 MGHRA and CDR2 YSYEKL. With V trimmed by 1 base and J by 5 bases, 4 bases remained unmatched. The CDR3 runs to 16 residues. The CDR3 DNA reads TGCGCCAGCAGCCAAGCGAGACTAGCGGGAAACAATGAGCAGTTCTTC. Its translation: CASSQARLAGNNEQFF.

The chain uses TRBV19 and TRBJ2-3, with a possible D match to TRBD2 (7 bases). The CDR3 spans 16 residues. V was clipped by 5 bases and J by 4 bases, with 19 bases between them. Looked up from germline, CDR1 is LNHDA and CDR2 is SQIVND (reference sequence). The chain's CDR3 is CASSAGASGDADTQYF. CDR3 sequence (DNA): TGTGCCAGTAGTGCGGGGGCTAGCGGAGACGCAGATACGCAGTATTTT.

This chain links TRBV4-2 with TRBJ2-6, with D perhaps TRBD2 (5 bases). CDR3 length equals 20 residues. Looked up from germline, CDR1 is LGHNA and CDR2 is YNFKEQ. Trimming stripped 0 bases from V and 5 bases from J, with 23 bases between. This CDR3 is CASSQDPPPGGSGRANVLTF. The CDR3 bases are TGTGCCAGCAGCCAAGACCCCCCCCCGGGTGGCAGCGGAAGGGCCAACGTCCTGACTTTC.

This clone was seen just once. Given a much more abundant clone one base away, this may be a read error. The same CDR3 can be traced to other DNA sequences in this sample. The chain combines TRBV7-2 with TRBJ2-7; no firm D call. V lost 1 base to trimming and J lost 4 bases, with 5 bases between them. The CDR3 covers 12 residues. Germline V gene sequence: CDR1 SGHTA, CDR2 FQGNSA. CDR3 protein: CASSLDVYEQYF. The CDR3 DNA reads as TGTGCCAGCAGCTTAGACGTATACGAGCAGTACTTC.

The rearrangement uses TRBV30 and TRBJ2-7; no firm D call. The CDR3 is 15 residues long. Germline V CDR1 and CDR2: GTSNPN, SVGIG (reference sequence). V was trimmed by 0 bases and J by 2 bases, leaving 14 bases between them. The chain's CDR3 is CAWSVSTAPTYEQYF. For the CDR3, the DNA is TGTGCCTGGAGTGTAAGTACAGCGCCGACCTACGAGCAGTACTTC.

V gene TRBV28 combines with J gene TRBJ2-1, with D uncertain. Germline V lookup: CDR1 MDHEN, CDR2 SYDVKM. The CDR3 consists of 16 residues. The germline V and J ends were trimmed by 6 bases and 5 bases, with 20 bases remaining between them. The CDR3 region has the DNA TGTGCCAGCAGCCCACGGATTGGGTATCAGGACAATGAGCAGTTCTTC. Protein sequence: CASSPRIGYQDNEQFF.

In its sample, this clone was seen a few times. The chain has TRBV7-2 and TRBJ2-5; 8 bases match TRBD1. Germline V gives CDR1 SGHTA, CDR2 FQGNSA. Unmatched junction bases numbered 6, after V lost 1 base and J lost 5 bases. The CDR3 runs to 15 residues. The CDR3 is CASSLVDRGGETQYF. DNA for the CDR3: TGTGCCAGCAGCTTAGTAGACAGGGGTGGGGAGACCCAGTACTTC.

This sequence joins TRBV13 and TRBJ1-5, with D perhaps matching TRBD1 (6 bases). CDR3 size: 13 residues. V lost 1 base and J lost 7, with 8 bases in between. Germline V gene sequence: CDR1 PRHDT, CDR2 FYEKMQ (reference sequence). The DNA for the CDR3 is TGTGCCAGCAGCTTAGCAGGGGACCAGCCCCAGCATTTT. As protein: CASSLAGDQPQHF.